Below, one T cell receptor (beta chain) is given with its context. The antigen remains undetermined. As to treatment: oral pan-JAK inhibitor, 5-10 mg twice daily. The germline V gene has CDR1 SGHNT and CDR2 YENEEA. Trimming left V 4 bases short and J 12 bases short, with 10 bases between. The CDR3 contains 11 residues. The data were obtained in a study of CD8+ T cells in alopecia areata. Following extraction, RNA underwent reverse transcription to cDNA, which served as the sequencing template. Assay: immunoSEQ multiplex PCR; the TCRdb copy retains only in-frame clones and omits some. This repertoire shows approximately 210,000 clones, 66% found once; its top ten account for roughly 1.2%. Study-wide findings and caveats: Having one nonresponder leaves uncertain how baseline CD8+ expansion relates to response.

The sequencing used CD4+ T cells sorted from blood, collected around week 44, from a patient treated with tofacitinib. The V gene is TRBV11-3, the J gene TRBJ2-1, with D unresolved. The clonotype was recovered from a human donor with alopecia areata. The CDR3 loop is CASSSVSLQFF. The CDR3 DNA reads TGTGCCAGCAGCTCGGTATCTCTGCAGTTCTTC.